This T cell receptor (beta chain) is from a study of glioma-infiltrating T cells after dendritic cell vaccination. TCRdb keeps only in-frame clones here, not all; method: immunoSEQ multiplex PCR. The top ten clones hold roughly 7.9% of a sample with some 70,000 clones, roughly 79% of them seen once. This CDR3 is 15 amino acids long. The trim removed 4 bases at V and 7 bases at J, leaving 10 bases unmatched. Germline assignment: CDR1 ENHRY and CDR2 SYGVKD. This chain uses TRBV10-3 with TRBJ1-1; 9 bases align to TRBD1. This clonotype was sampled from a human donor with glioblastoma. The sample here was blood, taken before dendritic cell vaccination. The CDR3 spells CAISANRGLGFEAFF. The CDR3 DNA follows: TGTGCCATCAGTGCTAACAGGGGGCTTGGGTTTGAAGCTTTCTTT.